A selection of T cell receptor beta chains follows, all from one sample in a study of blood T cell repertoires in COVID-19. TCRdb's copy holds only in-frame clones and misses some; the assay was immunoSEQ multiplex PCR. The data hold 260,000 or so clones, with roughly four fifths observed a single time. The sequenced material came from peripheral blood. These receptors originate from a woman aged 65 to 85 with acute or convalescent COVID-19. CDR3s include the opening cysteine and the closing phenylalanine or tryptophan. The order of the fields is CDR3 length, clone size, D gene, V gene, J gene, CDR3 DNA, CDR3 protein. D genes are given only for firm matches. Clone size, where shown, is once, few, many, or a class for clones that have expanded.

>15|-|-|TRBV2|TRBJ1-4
TGTGCCAGCAGTGAAGGACAGGTGTATAATGAAAAACTGTTTTTT
CASSEGQVYNEKLFF
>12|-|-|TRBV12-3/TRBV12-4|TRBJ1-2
TGTGCCACCTCGATTATACAGGGTAGCTACACCTTC
CATSIIQGSYTF
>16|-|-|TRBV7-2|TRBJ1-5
TGTGCCAGCAGCTTCCACGGACAGTATAGCAATCAGCCCCAGCATTTT
CASSFHGQYSNQPQHF
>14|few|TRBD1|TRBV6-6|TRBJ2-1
TGTGCCAGTTCGGTGACGACAGGGCCCCATGAGCAGTTCTTC
CASSVTTGPHEQFF
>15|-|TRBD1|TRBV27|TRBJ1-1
TGTGCCAGCAGTTTGATGAGGGGGCCGAACACTGAAGCTTTCTTT
CASSLMRGPNTEAFF
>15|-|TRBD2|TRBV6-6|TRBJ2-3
TGTGCCAGCACCACTAGCGGGTTTAGCACAGATACGCAGTATTTT
CASTTSGFSTDTQYF
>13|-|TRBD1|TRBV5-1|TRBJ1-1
TGCGCCAGCAGCGAGAACGACAGGGGTGAGTCTTTCTTT
CASSENDRGESFF
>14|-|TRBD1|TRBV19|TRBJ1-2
TGTGCCACCCAGGAGGGGACAGGGAACTATGGCTACACCTTC
CATQEGTGNYGYTF
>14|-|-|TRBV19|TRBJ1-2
TGTGCCAGTAGTATCGGCAGGATCCGCTATGGCTACACCTTC
CASSIGRIRYGYTF
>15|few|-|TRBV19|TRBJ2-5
TGTGCCAGTAGTAGCCGGGCGCTAGTCCCCGGGGCCCAGTACTTC
CASSSRALVPGAQYF
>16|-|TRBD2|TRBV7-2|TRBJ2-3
TGTGCCAGCAGCCCTAGCGGGGGGGCCAAAACAGATACGCAGTATTTT
CASSPSGGAKTDTQYF
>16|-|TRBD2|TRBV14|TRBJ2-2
TGTGCCAGCAGCCCGGGACTAGCGGGGAACACCGGGGAGCTGTTTTTT
CASSPGLAGNTGELFF
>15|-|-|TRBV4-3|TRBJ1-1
TGCGCCAGCAGCCAAGATCGTAACTCGGGCACTGAAGCTTTCTTT
CASSQDRNSGTEAFF
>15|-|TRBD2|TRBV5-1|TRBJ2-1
TGCGCCAGCAGCTTGGAAGCGGGGGCGTACAATGAGCAGTTCTTC
CASSLEAGAYNEQFF
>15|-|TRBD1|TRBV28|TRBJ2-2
TGTGCCAGCAGTCAGCCACAGGGGGCGGACGGGGAGCTGTTTTTT
CASSQPQGADGELFF
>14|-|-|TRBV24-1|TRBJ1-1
TGTGCCACCAGTGATTCAGGGATTAGGTCTGAAGCTTTCTTT
CATSDSGIRSEAFF
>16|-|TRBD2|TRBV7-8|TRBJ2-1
TGTGCCAGCAGCCGAGATGGACTAGCGGCCCACAATGAGCAGTTCTTC
CASSRDGLAAHNEQFF
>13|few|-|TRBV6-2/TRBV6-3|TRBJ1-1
TGTGCCAGCAGTTACGCCGTGGCCTCTGAAGCTTTCTTT
CASSYAVASEAFF
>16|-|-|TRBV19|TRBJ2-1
TGTGCCAGTAGTCCAGGACAGTTACCCTCCTACAATGAGCAGTTCTTC
CASSPGQLPSYNEQFF
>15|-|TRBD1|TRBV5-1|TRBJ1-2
TGCGCCAGCAGCTTGGACCTACAGGGGATGTTTGGCTACACCTTC
CASSLDLQGMFGYTF
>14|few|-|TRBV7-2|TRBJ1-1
TGTGCCAGCAGCTTAGTTGCCAGATCCACTGAAGCTTTCTTT
CASSLVARSTEAFF
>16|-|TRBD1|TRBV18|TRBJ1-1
TGTGCCAGCTCACCAATACAAGGGGGCGGTAACACTGAAGCTTTCTTT
CASSPIQGGGNTEAFF
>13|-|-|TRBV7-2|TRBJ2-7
TGTGCCAGCAGCCCCGGGACACCCTACGAGCAGTACTTC
CASSPGTPYEQYF
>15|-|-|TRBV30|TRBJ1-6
TGTGCCTGGAGTGTACAGGGATCTGGTAATTCACCCCTCCACTTT
CAWSVQGSGNSPLHF
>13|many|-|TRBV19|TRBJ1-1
TGTGCCAGTAGGTACACAACGAACACTGAAGCTTTCTTT
CASRYTTNTEAFF
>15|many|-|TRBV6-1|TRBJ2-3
TGTGCCAGCAGTGAAGGGACAGCAAGGGCAGATACGCAGTATTTT
CASSEGTARADTQYF